One and the same sample provided the 16 T cell receptor beta chains below, sequenced in a study of Ad26.COV2.S vaccination and SARS-CoV-2 variants. The repertoire was sequenced with immunoSEQ multiplex PCR; TCRdb's copy has only in-frame clones and lacks some. The profile covers about 250,000 clones, with around 88% appearing a single time and just under 3% taken by the ten largest. The treatment denotes: around 19 received Ad26.COV2.S at low or high dose, single or two shots; about 5 received placebo; per-sample allocation not given. Sampling happened 63 days after the first vaccine or placebo injection. This sample comprised peripheral blood, obtained in a trial of Ad26.COV2.S vaccine versus placebo. The receptors here all came from a person between 18 and 65 years old who received the Ad26.COV2.S COVID-19 vaccine or a placebo.

The chain is built from TRBV4-2 and TRBJ2-2; D might be TRBD2 (5 bases). The CDR3 length is 16 residues. Germline loops: CDR1 LGHNA, CDR2 YNFKEQ. Trimming pared 4 bases from V and 1 base from J, leaving 13 bases between. The CDR3 bases are TGTGCCAGCAGCCGTAAATGGGGAGAGAACACCGGGGAGCTGTTTTTT. It translates to CASSRKWGENTGELFF.

The sample holds one count of this clone. This rearrangement joins TRBV19 to TRBJ1-5, with D unclear. The V and J ends lost 2 bases and 5 bases respectively, with 22 bases between them. Germline CDR1 reads LNHDA; CDR2 reads SQIVND (reference sequence). The CDR3 spans 18 residues. In DNA, the CDR3 is TGTGCCAGTAGTATATTCTGGACGGGCCGGACGAGGTATCAGCCCCAGCATTTT. As protein: CASSIFWTGRTRYQPQHF.

The chain employs TRBV25-1 and TRBJ1-2, with a tentative D call TRBD1 (6 bases). Germline assignment: CDR1 MGHDK and CDR2 SYGVNS. Between the trimmed V and J ends, which lost 7 bases and 0 bases, there was a span of 12 bases. CDR3 length equals 14 residues. The DNA for the CDR3 is TGTGCCAGCATGGGGGGGCCGACTAACTATGGCTACACCTTC. Protein sequence: CASMGGPTNYGYTF.

V is TRBV7-2 and J is TRBJ1-2; the D gene is possibly TRBD1 (6 bases). Looked up from germline, CDR1 is SGHTA and CDR2 is FQGNSA. Trimming removed 5 bases at V and 6 bases at J, with 13 bases between. The CDR3 is 13 residues long. The CDR3: CASSPSPGDGYTF. In DNA, the CDR3 is TGTGCCAGCAGCCCGAGCCCAGGGGATGGCTACACCTTC.

V and J are TRBV7-9 and TRBJ1-2; D call uncertain. V was trimmed by 5 bases and J by 2 bases, leaving 12 bases between them. CDR1 and CDR2 (germline): SEHNR, FQNEAQ (reference sequence). This CDR3 is built from 14 residues. For the CDR3, the DNA is TGTGCCAGCAGCCCACCCCTGGACAACTATGGCTACACCTTC. Translated, it gives CASSPPLDNYGYTF.

This chain uses TRBV14 with TRBJ2-3; D gene uncertain. Trimming took off 0 bases at V and 1 base at J, with 14 bases between the two ends. The CDR3 loop spans 17 amino acids. Germline CDR1 SGHDN, CDR2 FVKESK. CDR3 nucleotide sequence: TGTGCCAGCAGCCAAGACTCCGCTACCTGGGGCACAGATACGCAGTATTTT. Translated, it gives CASSQDSATWGTDTQYF.

The chain combines TRBV27 with TRBJ1-1, with D tentatively TRBD1 (5 bases). The CDR3 extends over 15 amino acids. The V end was cut by 1 base, the J end by 5 bases, with 14 bases between. The germline V gene encodes CDR1 MNHEY and CDR2 SMNVEV (reference sequence). This chain's CDR3 is CASSLLPGPRTEAFF. CDR3 nucleotide sequence: TGTGCCAGCAGTTTATTACCGGGACCACGGACTGAAGCTTTCTTT.

This clone is a singleton in its sample. One junction end disagrees with the germline gene, perhaps due to a read error. The chain recombines TRBV7-3 with TRBJ2-2; a weak D match, TRBD1 (6 bases). The CDR3 length is 18 residues. Germline values: CDR1 SGHTA, CDR2 FQGTGA. The CDR3 nucleotides are TGTGCCAGCAGCTTATTCCCCCGGGCAGGGGCGAAGACCGGGGAGCTGTTTTTT. It specifies CASSLFPRAGAKTGELFF.

The CDR3 loop reads CASSLLGEQPQHF. CDR3 nucleotide sequence: TGTGCCAGCAGTTTACTAGGAGAGCAGCCCCAGCATTTT. The chain employs TRBV27 and TRBJ1-5; D ambiguous. The CDR3 extends over 13 amino acids. Trimming pared 2 bases from V and 7 bases from J, leaving 9 bases between. Germline V lookup: CDR1 MNHEY, CDR2 SMNVEV (reference sequence).

This chain joins TRBV7-9 and TRBJ1-4; 10 nucleotides agree with TRBD1. Germline CDR1 is SEHNR and CDR2 is FQNEAQ (reference sequence). The ends lost 5 bases at V and 7 bases at J; junction bases unmatched: 4. The CDR3 extends over 14 amino acids. The CDR3, as DNA: TGTGCCAGCAGCACGGACAGGGGGTTTGAAAAACTGTTTTTT. Encoded protein: CASSTDRGFEKLFF. Full variable domain (missing parts from reference TRBV7-9 and TRBJ1-4): DTGVSQNPRHKITKRGQNVTFRCDPISEHNRLYWYRQTLGQGPEFLTYFQNEAQLEKSRLLSDRFSAERPKGSFSTLEIQRTEQGDSAMYLCASSTDRGFEKLFFGSGTQLSVL.

The rearrangement joins TRBV5-4 to TRBJ2-5; 8 bases are a match to TRBD1. V was clipped by 1 base and J by 0 bases; unmatched bases: 8. This CDR3 has 17 residues. In germline, CDR1 is SGHNT, CDR2 YYREEE (reference sequence). The CDR3 bases are TGTGCCAGCAGCTTGCAGCGACAGGGGTTGTACCAAGAGACCCAGTACTTC. Translation gives CASSLQRQGLYQETQYF.

As regards this clone: The sample contains more than one DNA sequence encoding this CDR3. The genes are TRBV5-1 and TRBJ2-5; no clear D gene. Between the trimmed V and J ends, which lost 0 bases and 2 bases, there was a span of 8 bases. This CDR3 has 14 amino acids. Germline V CDR1 and CDR2: SGHRS, YFSETQ. The CDR3 DNA follows: TGCGCCAGCAGCTTGGCGGGCAGGCAAGAGACCCAGTACTTC. It yields the protein CASSLAGRQETQYF. The whole variable domain, remainder taken from reference TRBV5-1 and TRBJ2-5, is KAGVTQTPRYLIKTRGQQVTLSCSPISGHRSVSWYQQTPGQGLQFLFEYFSETQRNKGNFPGRFSGRQFSNSRSEMNVSTLELGDSALYLCASSLAGRQETQYFGPGTRLLVL.

The chain uses TRBV20-1 and TRBJ1-2, with D possibly matching TRBD1 (5 bases). Germline-derived CDR1 and CDR2 are DFQATT and SNEGSKA (reference sequence). This CDR3 has 10 residues. Between the trimmed V and J ends, which lost 3 bases and 8 bases, there was a span of 7 bases. The CDR3 nucleotides read TGCAGTGCTAGCGGGGGAGGCTACACCTTC. Its protein is CSASGGGYTF.

In this sample, this clone turned up a few times. This chain joins TRBV3-1 (or the pseudogene TRBV3-2) and TRBJ2-5; 12 nucleotides align to TRBD1. Germline loops: CDR1 LGHDT, CDR2 YNNKEL (reference sequence). With 4 bases clipped from V and 4 bases from J, the junction kept 4 bases outside the gene matches. The length of the CDR3 is 15 residues. The DNA for the CDR3 is TGTGCCAGCAGCCCGGGGACAGGGGGCGGAGAGACCCAGTACTTC. It codes for CASSPGTGGGETQYF.

The chain employs TRBV21-1 and TRBJ2-7. TRBV21-1 is a pseudogene locus. The CDR3 runs 14 residues. The CDR3 DNA sequence: TGTGCTAGCAGCAAATCGGGGCCGGGCTGCGAGCAGTACTTC. Translating it yields CASSKSGPGCEQYF.

This rearrangement joins TRBV5-4 to TRBJ2-7; D is uncertain. The CDR3 runs 13 residues. Per the germline V gene, CDR1 is SGHNT and CDR2 is YYREEE (reference sequence). The V gene lost 0 bases and the J gene lost 2 bases, with 6 bases spanning the gap. Here the CDR3 DNA reads TGTGCCAGCAGCTTGGAATCTGCCTACGAGCAGTACTTC. This translates into CASSLESAYEQYF.